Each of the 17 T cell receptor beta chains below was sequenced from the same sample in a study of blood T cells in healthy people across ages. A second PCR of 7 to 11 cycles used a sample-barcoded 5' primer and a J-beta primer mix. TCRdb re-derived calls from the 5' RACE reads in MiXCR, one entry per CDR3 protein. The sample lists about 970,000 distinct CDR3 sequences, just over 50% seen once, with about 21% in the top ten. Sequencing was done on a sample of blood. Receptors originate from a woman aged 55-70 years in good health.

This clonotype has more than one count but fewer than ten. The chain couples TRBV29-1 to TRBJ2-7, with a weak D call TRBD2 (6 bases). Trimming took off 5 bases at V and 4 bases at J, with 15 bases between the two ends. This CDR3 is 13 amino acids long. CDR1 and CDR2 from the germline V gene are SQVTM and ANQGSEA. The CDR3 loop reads CSVLAGRAYEQYF. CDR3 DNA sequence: TGCAGCGTTTTGGCGGGAAGGGCATACGAGCAGTACTTC.

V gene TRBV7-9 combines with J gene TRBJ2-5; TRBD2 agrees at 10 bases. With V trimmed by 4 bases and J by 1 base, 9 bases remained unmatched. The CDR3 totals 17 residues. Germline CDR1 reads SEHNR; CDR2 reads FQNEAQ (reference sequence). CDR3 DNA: TGTGCCAGCAGCTCCAGAGAGACTAGCGGGTCCCAAGAGACCCAGTACTTC. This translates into CASSSRETSGSQETQYF. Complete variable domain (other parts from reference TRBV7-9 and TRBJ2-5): DTGVSQNPRHKITKRGQNVTFRCDPISEHNRLYWYRQTLGQGPEFLTYFQNEAQLEKSRLLSDRFSAERPKGSFSTLEIQRTEQGDSAMYLCASSSRETSGSQETQYFGPGTRLLVL.

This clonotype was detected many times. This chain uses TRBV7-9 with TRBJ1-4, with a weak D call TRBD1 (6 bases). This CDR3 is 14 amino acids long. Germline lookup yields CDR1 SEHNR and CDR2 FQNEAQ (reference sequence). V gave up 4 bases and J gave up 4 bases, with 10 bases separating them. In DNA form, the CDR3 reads TGTGCCAGCAGCTCCCAGGACAGTAATGAAAAACTGTTTTTT. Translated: CASSSQDSNEKLFF.

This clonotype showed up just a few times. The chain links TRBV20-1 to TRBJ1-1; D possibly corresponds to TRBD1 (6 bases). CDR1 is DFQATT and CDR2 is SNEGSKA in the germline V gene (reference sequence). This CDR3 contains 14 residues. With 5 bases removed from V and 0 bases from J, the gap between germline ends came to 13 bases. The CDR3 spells CSAVPGHMNTEAFF. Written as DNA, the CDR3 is TGCAGTGCTGTCCCGGGACATATGAACACTGAAGCTTTCTTT.

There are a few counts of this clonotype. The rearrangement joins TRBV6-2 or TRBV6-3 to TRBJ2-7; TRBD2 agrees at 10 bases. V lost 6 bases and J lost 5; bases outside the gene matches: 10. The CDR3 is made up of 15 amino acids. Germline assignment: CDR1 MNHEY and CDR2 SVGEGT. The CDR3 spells CASSLTSGTWDEQYF. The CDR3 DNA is TGTGCCAGCAGCCTAACTAGCGGGACCTGGGACGAGCAGTACTTC.

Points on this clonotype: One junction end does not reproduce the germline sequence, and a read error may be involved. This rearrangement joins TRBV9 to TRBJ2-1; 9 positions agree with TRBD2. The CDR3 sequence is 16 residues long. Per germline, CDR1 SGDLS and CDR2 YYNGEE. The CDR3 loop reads CASSAERGRGTGELFF. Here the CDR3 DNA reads TGTGCCAGCAGCGCAGAACGCGGGAGGGGCACCGGGGAGCTGTTCTTC.

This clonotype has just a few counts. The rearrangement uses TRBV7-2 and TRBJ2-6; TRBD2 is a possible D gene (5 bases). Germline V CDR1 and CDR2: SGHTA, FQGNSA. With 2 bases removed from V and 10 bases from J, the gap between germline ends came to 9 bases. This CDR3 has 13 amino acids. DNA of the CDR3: TGTGCCAGCAGCTTACAAAGGGAGAACGTCCTGACTTTC. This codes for CASSLQRENVLTF.

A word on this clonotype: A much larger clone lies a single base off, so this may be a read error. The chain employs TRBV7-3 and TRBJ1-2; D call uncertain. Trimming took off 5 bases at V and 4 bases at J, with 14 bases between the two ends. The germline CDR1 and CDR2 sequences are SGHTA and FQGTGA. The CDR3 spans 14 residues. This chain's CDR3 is CASSVGGSSYGYTF. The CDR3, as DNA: TGTGCCAGCAGCGTGGGCGGATCTAGCTATGGCTACACCTTC.

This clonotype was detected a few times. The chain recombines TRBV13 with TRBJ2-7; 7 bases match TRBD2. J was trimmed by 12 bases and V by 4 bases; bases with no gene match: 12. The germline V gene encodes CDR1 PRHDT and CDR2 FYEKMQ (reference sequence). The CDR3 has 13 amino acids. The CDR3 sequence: CASSSPRLADRYF. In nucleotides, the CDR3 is TGTGCCAGCAGCTCACCCCGACTAGCTGACAGGTACTTC.

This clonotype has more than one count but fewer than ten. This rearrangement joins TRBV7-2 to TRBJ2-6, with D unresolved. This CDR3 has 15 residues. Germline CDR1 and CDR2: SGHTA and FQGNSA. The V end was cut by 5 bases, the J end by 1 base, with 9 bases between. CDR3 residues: CASSPSASGANVLTF. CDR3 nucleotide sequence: TGTGCCAGCAGCCCGTCTGCGTCTGGGGCCAACGTCCTGACTTTC.

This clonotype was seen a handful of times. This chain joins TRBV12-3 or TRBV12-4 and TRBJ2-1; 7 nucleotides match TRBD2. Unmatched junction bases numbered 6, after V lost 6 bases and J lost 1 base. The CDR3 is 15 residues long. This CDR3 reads CASRLREGSYNEQFF. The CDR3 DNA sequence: TGTGCCAGCAGGTTGAGGGAGGGGTCCTACAATGAGCAGTTCTTC.

The CDR3 is CASSWRGANTEAFF. Here the CDR3 DNA reads TGTGCCAGCAGTTGGAGGGGGGCGAACACTGAAGCTTTCTTT. The chain joins TRBV27 to TRBJ1-1; D perhaps matches TRBD1 (6 bases). The CDR3 covers 14 residues. The ends were cut back, 4 bases at V and 1 base at J, with 10 bases in the middle. Germline lookup yields CDR1 MNHEY and CDR2 SMNVEV (reference sequence).

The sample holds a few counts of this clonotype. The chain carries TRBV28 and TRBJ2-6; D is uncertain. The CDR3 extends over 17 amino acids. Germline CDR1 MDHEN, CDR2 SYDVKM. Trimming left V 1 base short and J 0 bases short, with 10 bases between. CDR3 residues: CASSLLRRASGANVLTF. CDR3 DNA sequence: TGTGCCAGCAGTTTATTGCGACGGGCCTCTGGGGCCAACGTCCTGACTTTC.

CDR3 in amino acids: CSAAPGQGISDTQYF. The CDR3 nucleotides are TGCAGTGCTGCCCCGGGACAGGGGATTTCAGATACGCAGTATTTT. This sequence joins TRBV20-1 and TRBJ2-3, with 10 bases that match TRBD1. The CDR3 runs to 15 residues. V gave up 5 bases and J gave up 4 bases; unmatched junction bases: 9. Germline V lookup: CDR1 DFQATT, CDR2 SNEGSKA (reference sequence).

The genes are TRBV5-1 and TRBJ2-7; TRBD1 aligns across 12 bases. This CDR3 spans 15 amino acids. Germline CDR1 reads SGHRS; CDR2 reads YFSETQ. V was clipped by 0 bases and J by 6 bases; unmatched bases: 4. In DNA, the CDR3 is TGCGCCAGCAGCTTGGAGGGGGACAGGGGGCGCGAGCAGTACTTC. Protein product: CASSLEGDRGREQYF. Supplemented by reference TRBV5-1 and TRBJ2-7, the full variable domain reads KAGVTQTPRYLIKTRGQQVTLSCSPISGHRSVSWYQQTPGQGLQFLFEYFSETQRNKGNFPGRFSGRQFSNSRSEMNVSTLELGDSALYLCASSLEGDRGREQYFGPGTRLTVT.

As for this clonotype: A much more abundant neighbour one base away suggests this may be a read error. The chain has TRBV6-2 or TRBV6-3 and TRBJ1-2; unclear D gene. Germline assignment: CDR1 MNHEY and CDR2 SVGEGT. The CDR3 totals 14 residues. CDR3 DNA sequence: TGTACCAGCAGTTACGAGGGCGAAATAGGTGGCTACACCTTC. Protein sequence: CTSSYEGEIGGYTF.

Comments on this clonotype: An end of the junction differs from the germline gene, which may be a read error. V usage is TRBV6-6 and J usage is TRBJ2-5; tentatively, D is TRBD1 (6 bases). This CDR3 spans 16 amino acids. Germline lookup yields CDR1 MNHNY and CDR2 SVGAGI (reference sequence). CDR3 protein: CASSLLRGSEEETQYF. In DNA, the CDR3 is TGTGCCAGCAGTTTACTTAGGGGGTCCGAGGAAGAGACCCAGTACTTT.